The sequence of this T cell receptor beta chain was determined in a study of regulatory T cells in long-lasting Graves disease (dated by TCRdb to the early 2020s). Notes on the research overall: Persistent Graves' disease was defined as antithyroid drug treatment for over 5 years with persistently positive TSH receptor autoantibodies. TCR sequencing covered some 13 persistent and roughly 20 newly diagnosed Graves' disease patients, approximately 33 samples in total. The study was conducted in China and was registered as a clinical trial. Persistent Graves' disease patients were compared with newly diagnosed Graves' disease patients by peripheral blood TCR sequencing and RNA sequencing. On average, persistent Graves' disease patients in the clinical cohort had been on antithyroid drugs for around ten years.

On the study overall, not on this receptor specifically: A larger number of public clonotypes was shared among persistent patients (approximately 3,000) than among newly diagnosed patients (approximately 1,000). Compared with newly diagnosed patients, patients with persistent Graves' disease had lower TCR Shannon entropy and fewer highly expanded clones, which suggests clonal expansion. Peripheral blood alone was examined, since thyroid tissue, which constituted the primary lesion, could not be accessed. As a limitation, the authors acknowledged that the small sample size may reduce accuracy. TRBV28, TRBJ1-2 and TRBJ2-5 were preferentially used in persistent disease, while TRBV20-1 and TRBJ2-1 were favored in newly diagnosed disease. Sequencing and analysis were restricted to the TCR beta chain.

From the germline V gene (reference sequence), CDR1 is LNHDA and CDR2 is SQIVND. V is reduced by 7 bases and J by 4 bases, leaving a spacing of 13 bases between them. There are 13 amino acids in the CDR3, from cysteine to phenylalanine inclusive. Here the CDR3 DNA is all that survives: 39 bases in frame from base 1. Receptor libraries were prepared by multiplex PCR. The instrument was an Illumina HiSeq 4000. To build TCR beta libraries, CDR3 regions were amplified by Arm-PCR using iRepertoire HTBI primers. Before sequencing, the PCR products went through gel purification. Under the source paper's analysis protocol: Gene usage analysis of CDR3 amino acid clonotypes used the approximately 62 TRBV and approximately 13 TRBJ segments found across samples. COPE and FqMerger were used to merge the filtered high-quality paired reads into contigs. BLAST was used to align contigs to IMGT TRBV, TRBD and TRBJ reference genes, with CDR3 defined following IMGT. Clonotypes above 0.1% frequency were classified as highly expanded clones. Shannon entropy was used to measure repertoire diversity, and the Gini coefficient was used to measure V-J evenness. A clonotype was considered public if more than one individual shared it. Using fastp trimming at Q25 and MiXCR clonotype assembly, TCRdb reanalyzed the public sequencing data and kept in-frame beta chains. Entries that share a CDR3 protein sequence are merged under the most common genes and DNA. V and J calls and clone size were set by TCRdb, not the authors. This sample comprises 310,000 or so distinct CDR3 sequences, 20% of them detected only once. Together, the top ten hold around 30% of the sample.

The sample's time point label, in plain terms: persistent/refractory GD, antithyroid drugs over 5 years with positive TRAb. For both TCR sequencing and RNA sequencing, RNA was extracted from PBMCs using TRIzol. The diagnosis of Graves' disease followed American Thyroid Association guidelines. Patients for the study were recruited at an endocrinology department in Xi'an, China. Each patient gave 7 to 9.5 milliliters of peripheral blood, collected in an EDTA anticoagulant tube. Ficoll Paque Plus density gradient separation was used to isolate PBMCs, and no further T cell sorting was performed. RNA quality was checked with an Agilent 2100 Bioanalyzer and agarose gel, and concentration with a NanoDrop 2000. This clonotype was seen many times. Its antigen target is currently unknown. Per-base qualities were not stored, and no clone one base away is much larger.

The receptor's source is a female donor with Graves disease. Sequences were derived from peripheral blood mononuclear cells (PBMCs), sampled when the disease was refractory, from a patient treated with antithyroid drugs. This chain joins TRBV19 to TRBJ1-2, and perhaps TRBD1 as D gene, on 5 matching bases. The CDR3 region has the sequence CASIGAGRYGYTF. Here is the DNA: TGTGCCAGTATCGGGGCTGGACGCTATGGCTACACCTTC. With the portions outside the CDR3 filled from the reference TRBV19 and TRBJ1-2 genes, the complete variable region becomes DGGITQSPKYLFRKEGQNVTLSCEQNLNHDAMYWYRQDPGQGLRLIYYSQIVNDFQKGDIAEGYSVSREKKESFPLTVTSAQKNPTAFYLCASIGAGRYGYTFGSGTRLTVV.